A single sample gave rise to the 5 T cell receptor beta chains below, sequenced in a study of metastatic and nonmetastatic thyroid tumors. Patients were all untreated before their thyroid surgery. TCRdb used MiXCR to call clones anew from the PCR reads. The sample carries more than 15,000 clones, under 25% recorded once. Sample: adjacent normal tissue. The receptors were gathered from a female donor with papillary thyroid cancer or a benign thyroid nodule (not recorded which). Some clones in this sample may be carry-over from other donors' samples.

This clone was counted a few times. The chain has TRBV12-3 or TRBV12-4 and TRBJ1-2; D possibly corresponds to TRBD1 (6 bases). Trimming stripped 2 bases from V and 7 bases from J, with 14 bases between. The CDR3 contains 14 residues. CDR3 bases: TGTGCCAGCAGTTTACAGGGAAAGGGGGGTGGCTACACCTTC. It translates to CASSLQGKGGGYTF.

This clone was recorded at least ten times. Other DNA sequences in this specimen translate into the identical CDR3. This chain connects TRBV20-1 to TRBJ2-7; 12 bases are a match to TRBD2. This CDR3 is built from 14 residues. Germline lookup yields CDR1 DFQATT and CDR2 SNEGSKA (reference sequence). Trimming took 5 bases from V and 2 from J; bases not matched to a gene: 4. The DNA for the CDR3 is TGCAGTGCTCCACTAGCGGGGGGAACCTACGAGCAGTACTTC. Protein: CSAPLAGGTYEQYF.

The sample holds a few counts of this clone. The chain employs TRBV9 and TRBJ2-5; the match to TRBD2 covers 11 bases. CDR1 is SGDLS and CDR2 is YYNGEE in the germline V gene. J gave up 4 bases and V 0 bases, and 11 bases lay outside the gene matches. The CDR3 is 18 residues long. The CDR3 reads CASSVATLAGGRGETQYF. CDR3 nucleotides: TGTGCCAGCAGCGTAGCAACTCTAGCGGGAGGCCGAGGAGAGACCCAGTACTTC.

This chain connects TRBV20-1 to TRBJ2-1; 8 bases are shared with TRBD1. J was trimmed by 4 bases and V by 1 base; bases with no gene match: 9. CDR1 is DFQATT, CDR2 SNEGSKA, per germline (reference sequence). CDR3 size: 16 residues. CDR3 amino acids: CSARAGTGRGYNEQFF. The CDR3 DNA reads TGCAGTGCTAGAGCCGGGACAGGTCGAGGATACAATGAGCAGTTCTTC.

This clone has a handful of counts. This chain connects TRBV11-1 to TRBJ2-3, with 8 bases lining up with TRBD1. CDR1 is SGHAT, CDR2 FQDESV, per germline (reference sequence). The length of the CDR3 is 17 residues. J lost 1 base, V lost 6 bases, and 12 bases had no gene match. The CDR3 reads CASRKSQGAMGTDTQYF. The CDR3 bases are TGTGCCAGCAGAAAGAGTCAGGGGGCCATGGGCACAGATACGCAGTATTTT.